One sample yielded the 18 T cell receptor beta chains listed below, sequenced in a study of cytomegalovirus exposure and HLA in healthy donors. 13 Jbeta primers and 60 Vbeta primers were used for the PCR. Clones were read by immunoSEQ multiplex PCR, and TCRdb kept only the in-frame ones, dropping some. This repertoire includes approximately 130,000 clones. Sequenced sample: PBMCs. The receptors derive from a woman aged 60-75 years in good health and CMV-seronegative.

The V gene is TRBV20-1, the J gene TRBJ2-7, with D perhaps matching TRBD1 (5 bases). CDR3 length equals 11 residues. From germline, CDR1 is DFQATT and CDR2 SNEGSKA (reference sequence). CDR3 in DNA: TGCAGCCCCGGCGACAGAGACGAGCAGTACTTC. Translating gives CSPGDRDEQYF.

The V gene is TRBV19, the J gene TRBJ1-2; D gene uncertain. Trimming removed 7 bases at V and 3 bases at J, with 15 bases between. Germline assignment: CDR1 LNHDA and CDR2 SQIVND (reference sequence). This CDR3 contains 14 residues. CDR3 residues: CASTHTSGYYGYTF. CDR3 coding DNA: TGTGCCAGTACTCACACCTCGGGGTACTATGGCTACACCTTC.

The chain employs TRBV5-6 and TRBJ1-1; unclear D gene. V lost 3 bases and J 10 bases, leaving 13 bases between the germline ends. Per germline, CDR1 SGHDT and CDR2 YYEEEE. CDR3 length: 12 residues. DNA of the CDR3: TGTGCCAGCAGCTGGGGATCACGGGGAGCTTTCTTT. This translates into CASSWGSRGAFF.

This chain connects TRBV10-3 to TRBJ2-7, with a tentative D call TRBD2 (7 bases). CDR1 and CDR2 from the germline V gene are ENHRY and SYGVKD. The CDR3 loop spans 15 amino acids. V lost 3 bases to trimming and J lost 3 bases, with 15 bases between them. Here the CDR3 DNA reads TGTGCCATCAGTGAAGGTGCGGGGGCCCTCTACGAGCAGTACTTC. Its protein product is CAISEGAGALYEQYF.

This sequence joins TRBV5-6 and TRBJ2-1; 8 bases are a match to TRBD1. Germline V gene data show CDR1 as SGHDT and CDR2 as YYEEEE. V was pared by 4 bases and J by 7 bases, with 13 bases of the junction left unmatched. This CDR3 has 16 amino acids. The CDR3 loop is CASSRKTGTGLNEQFF. The CDR3 DNA reads as TGTGCCAGCAGCCGAAAAACCGGGACAGGACTGAATGAGCAGTTCTTC.

The J gene is TRBJ2-3, the V gene TRBV7-3; D possibly corresponds to TRBD2 (6 bases). V dropped 0 bases and J dropped 1 base, with 11 bases sitting between them. Germline values: CDR1 SGHTA, CDR2 FQGTGA. This CDR3 is built from 16 residues. Here the CDR3 reads CASSLTGTSGTDTQYF. CDR3 DNA sequence: TGTGCCAGCAGCTTAACTGGGACTTCAGGCACAGATACGCAGTATTTT.

The gene calls are TRBV18 and TRBJ1-5; D is possibly TRBD1 (6 bases). Trimming shortened V by 6 bases and J by 4 bases, and 16 bases separated the two germline ends. The V gene's germline CDR1 is KGHSH and CDR2 LQKENI. The CDR3 contains 15 residues. The CDR3 reads CASSQSGAANQPQHF. The CDR3 DNA is TGTGCCAGCTCTCAGTCAGGGGCCGCGAATCAGCCCCAGCATTTT.

The chain uses TRBV11-2 and TRBJ1-3; tentatively, D is TRBD1 (6 bases). Germline CDR1 reads SGHAT; CDR2 reads FQNNGV. The CDR3 runs 14 residues. V lost 6 bases and J 8 bases, leaving 17 bases between the germline ends. The CDR3 coding sequence is TGTGCCAGCAGTCCTCCAGGGGACGCGCACACCATATATTTT. The encoded protein is CASSPPGDAHTIYF.

The V call is TRBV5-1, the J call TRBJ1-2, with TRBD1 as a possible D gene (5 bases). V lost 0 bases, J lost 8 bases, and 14 bases lay in between. Germline CDR1 reads SGHRS; CDR2 reads YFSETQ. This CDR3 has 14 amino acids. CDR3 in DNA: TGCGCCAGCAGCTTGGTATGGCAGGGTGGAGGCTACACCTTC. Protein: CASSLVWQGGGYTF.

The V gene is TRBV10-3, the J gene TRBJ2-5, with D possibly being TRBD2 (6 bases). There are 15 residues in the CDR3. V was clipped by 0 bases and J by 2 bases, with 10 bases between them. Germline loops: CDR1 ENHRY, CDR2 SYGVKD. The CDR3 coding sequence is TGTGCCATCAGTGAGTCCCCGGCGGGGCAAGAGACCCAGTACTTC. It is translated as CAISESPAGQETQYF.

The J gene is TRBJ1-4, the V gene TRBV5-1; TRBD1 aligns across 9 bases. Germline assignment: CDR1 SGHRS and CDR2 YFSETQ. CDR3 length: 17 amino acids. Trimming removed 4 bases from V and 13 bases from J; junction bases left unmatched: 20. The DNA of the CDR3 is TGCGCCAGCAGCAACCCGCCGGGACAGGGATCGGATCGAGGACTGTTTTTT. It translates to CASSNPPGQGSDRGLFF.

V usage is TRBV6-1 and J usage is TRBJ1-6; weak D call: TRBD1 (5 bases). V lost 5 bases and J lost 7, with 12 bases in between. The CDR3 has 14 amino acids. Germline V gene data show CDR1 as MNHNS and CDR2 as SASEGT. The CDR3 loop reads CASSFERGNSPLHF. DNA of the CDR3: TGTGCCAGCAGTTTTGAAAGGGGCAATTCACCCCTCCACTTT.

The chain recombines TRBV15 with TRBJ1-3; perhaps TRBD1 as D (5 bases). CDR1 LNHNV and CDR2 YYDKDF come from the germline V gene (reference sequence). CDR3 length: 16 residues. V lost 1 base to trimming and J lost 0 bases, with 10 bases between them. The CDR3 is CATSRGQTYSGNTIYF. CDR3 DNA: TGTGCCACCAGCAGAGGACAGACTTACTCTGGAAACACCATATATTTT.

This chain uses TRBV14 with TRBJ1-1; D is unclear. Trimming removed 3 bases from V and 0 bases from J, with 5 bases in between. The CDR3 sequence is 13 residues long. Germline V gene lookup returns CDR1 SGHDN and CDR2 FVKESK. CDR3 nucleotide sequence: TGTGCCAGCAGCCAGGGCATGAACACTGAAGCTTTCTTT. This translates into CASSQGMNTEAFF.

V usage is TRBV28 and J usage is TRBJ1-5, with 11 bases fitting TRBD1. This CDR3 comprises 19 residues. Unmatched junction bases numbered 14, after V lost 7 bases and J lost 0 bases. Germline V gene lookup returns CDR1 MDHEN and CDR2 SYDVKM. Written as DNA, the CDR3 is TGTGCCAGCACTCTTATTTTTGGGACAGGGGGATATAGCAATCAGCCCCAGCATTTT. Translating it yields CASTLIFGTGGYSNQPQHF.

The chain links TRBV6-1 to TRBJ2-4, with D possibly matching TRBD2 (6 bases). There are 13 residues in the CDR3. Trimming left V 1 base short and J 12 bases short, with 13 bases between. Per the germline V gene, CDR1 is MNHNS and CDR2 is SASEGT. For the CDR3, the DNA is TGTGCCAGCAGTGAAGGGATAGGGCGGGATCAGTACTTC. This translates into CASSEGIGRDQYF.

This sequence joins TRBV15 and TRBJ1-4, with D possibly matching TRBD1 (6 bases). Germline V lookup: CDR1 LNHNV, CDR2 YYDKDF (reference sequence). CDR3 length: 15 amino acids. Trimming removed 1 base at V and 8 bases at J, with 14 bases between. In DNA, the CDR3 is TGTGCCACCAGCAGAGGAGGGGGGGTAGGGGAAAAACTGTTTTTT. Its protein product is CATSRGGGVGEKLFF.

The CDR3 DNA reads TGCGCCAGCAGCACCCGGGCGGGGCAGGGCGATGGCTACACCTTC. This encodes CASSTRAGQGDGYTF. This chain joins TRBV5-1 and TRBJ1-2, with D tentatively TRBD1 (5 bases). The V end lost 4 bases, the J end lost 6 bases, and 19 bases lay between the germline ends. Per germline, CDR1 SGHRS and CDR2 YFSETQ. This CDR3 has 15 amino acids.